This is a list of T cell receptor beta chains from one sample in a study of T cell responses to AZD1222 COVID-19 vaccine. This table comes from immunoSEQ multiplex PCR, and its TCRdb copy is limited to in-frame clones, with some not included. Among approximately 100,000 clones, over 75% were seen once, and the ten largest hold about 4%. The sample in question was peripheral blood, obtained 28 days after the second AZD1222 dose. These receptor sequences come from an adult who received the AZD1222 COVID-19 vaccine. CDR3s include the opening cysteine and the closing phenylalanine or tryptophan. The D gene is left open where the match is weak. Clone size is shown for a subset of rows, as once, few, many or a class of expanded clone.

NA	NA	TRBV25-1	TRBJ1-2	TGTGCCAGCAGTGAAACGGAGACAGCGACCCTCTATGGCTACACCTTC	CASSETETATLYGYTF
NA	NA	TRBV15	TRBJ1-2	TGTGCCACCAGCAGAGATCTAGGGCCTGATGGCTACACCTTC	CATSRDLGPDGYTF
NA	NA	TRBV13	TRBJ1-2	TGTGCCAGCAGCCCGGTTGGGGGGGTGTTAGATGGCTACACCTTC	CASSPVGGVLDGYTF
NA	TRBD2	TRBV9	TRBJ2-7	TGTGCCAGCAGCCCCGACCCTGCTAGCGGGAGCCACGTTAGCTCCTACGAGCAGTACTTC	CASSPDPASGSHVSSYEQYF
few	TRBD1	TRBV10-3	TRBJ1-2	TGTGCCATCACCGGGACAGGGAATTATGGCTACACCTTC	CAITGTGNYGYTF
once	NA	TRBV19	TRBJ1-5	TGTGCCAGTAGACTCACGGGAGGAGGGGTCAATCAGCCCCAGCATTTT	CASRLTGGGVNQPQHF
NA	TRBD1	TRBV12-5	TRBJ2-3	TGTGCTAGTGGCCCCGGGACAGGGGGAACAGATACGCAGTATTTT	CASGPGTGGTDTQYF
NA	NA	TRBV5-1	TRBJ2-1	TGCGCCAGCAGCTTGGCCAGTCTAGGAGACTACAATGAGCAGTTCTTC	CASSLASLGDYNEQFF
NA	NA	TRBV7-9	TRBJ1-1	TGTGCCAGCAGCTTACGGGGGACAGAAGCTTTCTTT	CASSLRGTEAFF
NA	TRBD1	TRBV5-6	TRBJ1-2	TGTGCCAGCAGCCGAATAGGGGGCGCGCAGGGCTACACCTTC	CASSRIGGAQGYTF
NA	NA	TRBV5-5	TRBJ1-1	TGTGCCAGCAGCCTATCAAAACGGATGACAGGTGGGTGGATGAACACTGAAGCTTTCTTT	CASSLSKRMTGGWMNTEAFF
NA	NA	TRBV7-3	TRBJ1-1	TGTGCCAGCAGCCCCCAGGGGAACACTGAAGCTTTCTTT	CASSPQGNTEAFF
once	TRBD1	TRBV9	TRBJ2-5	TGTGCCAGCAGCAAAGGGGGCACGGGCGAGACCCAGTACTTC	CASSKGGTGETQYF
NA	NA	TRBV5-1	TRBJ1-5	TGCGCCAGCAGCTTGGGGGAGGGAGGGCAGCCCCAGCATTTT	CASSLGEGGQPQHF
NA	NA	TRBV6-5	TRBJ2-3	TGTGCCAGCAGTTATCTGAGCCACACAGATACGCAGTATTTT	CASSYLSHTDTQYF
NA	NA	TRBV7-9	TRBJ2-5	TGTGCCAGCAGCTACACGGAGACCCAGTACTTC	CASSYTETQYF
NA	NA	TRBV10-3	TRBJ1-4	TGTGCCATCAGTGAGGGGGCGCGTGAAAAACTGTTTTTT	CAISEGAREKLFF
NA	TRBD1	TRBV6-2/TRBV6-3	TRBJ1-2	TGTGCCAGCAGTTCCCAAGGGACAGGGACCGGCTACACCTTC	CASSSQGTGTGYTF
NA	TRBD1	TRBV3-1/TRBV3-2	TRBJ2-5	TGTGCCAGCAGCCAGCACAGGGGCGAGACCCAGTACTTC	CASSQHRGETQYF
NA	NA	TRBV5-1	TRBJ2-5	TGCGCCAGCAGCGCCCTAGCTGGTGCCCAAGAGACCCAGTACTTC	CASSALAGAQETQYF
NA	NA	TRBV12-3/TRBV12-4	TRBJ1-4	TGTGCCAGCAGTTTTACCGCGGGAAAACTGTTTTTT	CASSFTAGKLFF
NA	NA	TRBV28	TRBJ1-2	TGTGCCAGCAGTCCCCGCCAGGAGGAGGACTATGGCTACACCTTC	CASSPRQEEDYGYTF
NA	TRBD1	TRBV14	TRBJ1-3	TGTGCCAGCAGCCCCTGGACAGGGGGAAACACCATATATTTT	CASSPWTGGNTIYF
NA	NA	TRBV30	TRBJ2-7	TGTGCCTGGAGTCTTACAGGGATCGAGCAGTACTTC	CAWSLTGIEQYF
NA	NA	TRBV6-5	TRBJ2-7	TGTGCCAGCAGCGGGACTCCCTACGAGCAGTACTTC	CASSGTPYEQYF
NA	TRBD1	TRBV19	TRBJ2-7	TGTGCCAGTAGTATTACCGGGACAGATTTCTGGCAGTACTTC	CASSITGTDFWQYF
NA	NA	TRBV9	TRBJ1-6	TGTGCCAGCAGCGGACGCCCAAGGGCTTCACCCCTCCACTTT	CASSGRPRASPLHF
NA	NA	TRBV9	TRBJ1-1	TGTGCCAGCAGCGCCCCCCGTAGGGGAGAAGCTTTCTTT	CASSAPRRGEAFF
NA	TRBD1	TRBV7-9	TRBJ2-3	TGTGCCAGCAGTCCGGACAGGGGGCACACAGATACGCAGTATTTT	CASSPDRGHTDTQYF
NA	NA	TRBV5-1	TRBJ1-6	TGCGCCAGCAGCTTGTCAGTGTTGCAGACAGACTCTAATTCACCCCTCCACTTT	CASSLSVLQTDSNSPLHF
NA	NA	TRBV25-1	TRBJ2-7	TGTGCCAGCAGCCTAATCAACGAGCAGTACTTC	CASSLINEQYF
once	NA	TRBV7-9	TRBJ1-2	TGTGCCAGCAGCCCCGGGAGAGTCTATGGCTACACCTTC	CASSPGRVYGYTF